A single sample gave rise to the 23 T cell receptor beta chains below, sequenced in a study of CD8 T cells in Susac syndrome. Reverse transcription used about 0.5 to 1 ug RNA and random hexamers. TCRdb fed the immunoSEQ multiplex PCR reads into MiXCR, producing one record per CDR3 protein. The data show 250,000 or so distinct CDR3 sequences, approximately 92% seen once. The sequenced sample consisted of CD4+ T cells from PBMCs. These receptors were taken from a human donor with multiple sclerosis.

This clonotype was observed once. This sequence joins TRBV19 and TRBJ1-2, with a tentative D call TRBD1 (5 bases). The CDR3 sequence is 14 residues long. V lost 6 bases, J lost 7 bases, and 18 bases lay in between. The germline CDR1 and CDR2 sequences are LNHDA and SQIVND (reference sequence). The CDR3 coding sequence is TGTGCCAGTAGGGAGGGACCAGGGAACGGTGGCTACACCTTC. It yields the protein CASREGPGNGGYTF.

This chain links TRBV25-1 with TRBJ1-5; TRBD1 matches at 10 bases. In germline, CDR1 is MGHDK, CDR2 SYGVNS. The V segment lost 3 bases and the J segment 9 bases; nucleotides outside the gene matches: 5. CDR3 length: 14 residues. CDR3 nucleotides: TGTGCCAGCAGTGAGGACAGGGGGGTAGGGCCCCAGCATTTT. This translates into CASSEDRGVGPQHF.

The V gene is TRBV5-4, the J gene TRBJ1-1; unclear D gene. This CDR3 has 13 amino acids. Per the germline V gene, CDR1 is SGHNT and CDR2 is YYREEE (reference sequence). Trimming shortened V by 2 bases and J by 3 bases, and 8 bases separated the two germline ends. CDR3 coding DNA: TGTGCCAGCAGCTTAAGCCAGTACACTGAAGCTTTCTTT. It translates to CASSLSQYTEAFF.

This clonotype was counted between two and nine times. The chain joins TRBV18 to TRBJ2-5, with TRBD1 identical over 7 bases. The CDR3 is made up of 13 amino acids. Germline CDR1 is KGHSH and CDR2 is LQKENI. With V trimmed by 6 bases and J by 4 bases, 5 bases remained unmatched. The CDR3 coding sequence is TGTGCCAGCTCGCTCCCAGGGGGAGAGACCCAGTACTTC. It yields the protein CASSLPGGETQYF.

The V and J genes are TRBV2 and TRBJ1-2, with D possibly matching TRBD1 (6 bases). The CDR3 is 11 amino acids. The V end was cut by 8 bases, the J end by 6 bases, with 10 bases between. CDR1 and CDR2 (germline): SNHLY, FYNNEI. As DNA, the CDR3 is TGTGCCAGCGTGCAGGGGAATGGCTACACCTTC. Translation: CASVQGNGYTF.

The J gene is TRBJ1-4, the V gene TRBV5-1; the match to TRBD1 covers 8 bases. The CDR3 totals 13 residues. With 5 bases clipped from V and 5 bases from J, the junction kept 2 bases outside the gene matches. Per the germline V gene, CDR1 is SGHRS and CDR2 is YFSETQ. The CDR3 sequence: CASRGTGNEKLFF. The DNA for the CDR3 is TGCGCCAGCAGAGGGACAGGAAATGAAAAACTGTTTTTT.

The DNA for the CDR3 is TGTGCCAGCAGTCCCCGATTGGGGGGAGGCAATCAGCCCCAGCATTTT. Translation: CASSPRLGGGNQPQHF. This chain joins TRBV28 and TRBJ1-5; the D gene is possibly TRBD1 (5 bases). V lost 5 bases and J 2 bases, leaving 16 bases between the germline ends. The CDR3 spans 16 residues. Per the germline V gene, CDR1 is MDHEN and CDR2 is SYDVKM.

The chain is built from TRBV28 and TRBJ1-2, with 10 bases lining up with TRBD1. V dropped 6 bases and J dropped 4; count of bases not matched to a gene: 14. Germline V gene sequence: CDR1 MDHEN, CDR2 SYDVKM. This CDR3 region has 17 residues. The CDR3 loop reads CASSSRDRGPWGYGYTF. CDR3 in DNA: TGTGCCAGCAGCTCCAGGGACAGGGGCCCCTGGGGCTATGGCTACACCTTC.

The gene calls are TRBV2 and TRBJ2-1; D gene ambiguous. Trimming removed 11 bases at V and 9 bases at J, with 14 bases between. The CDR3 has 11 amino acids. The germline gives CDR1 SNHLY, CDR2 FYNNEI. The CDR3 coding sequence is TGTGCCGCCGGGCTAGAAACTGAGCAGTTCTTC. Translated: CAAGLETEQFF.

The chain joins TRBV6-2 or TRBV6-3 to TRBJ1-1; unclear D gene. Trimming stripped 0 bases from V and 5 bases from J, with 7 bases between. The CDR3 has 13 amino acids. Germline CDR1 and CDR2: MNHEY and SVGEGT. CDR3 bases: TGTGCCAGCAGTTACTCTTGGCAGACTGAAGCTTTCTTT. Encoded protein: CASSYSWQTEAFF.

This clonotype appeared a single time. The genes are TRBV5-4 and TRBJ1-4; D gene uncertain. CDR3 length equals 15 residues. The V gene's germline CDR1 is SGHNT and CDR2 YYREEE (reference sequence). V was cut by 0 bases and J by 0 bases, with 6 bases left in between. The CDR3 region has the DNA TGTGCCAGCAGCTTGGATTATGCAACTAATGAAAAACTGTTTTTT. Translated: CASSLDYATNEKLFF.

The chain carries TRBV11-2 and TRBJ1-2, with D possibly being TRBD1 (5 bases). Germline lookup yields CDR1 SGHAT and CDR2 FQNNGV. This CDR3 contains 12 residues. V was trimmed by 5 bases and J by 8 bases, leaving 12 bases between them. CDR3 sequence reads: CASSLNRHGYTF. In DNA, the CDR3 is TGTGCCAGCAGCCTGAACAGGCACGGCTACACCTTC. The whole variable domain, filled in from reference TRBV11-2 and TRBJ1-2, reads EAGVAQSPRYKIIEKRQSVAFWCNPISGHATLYWYQQILGQGPKLLIQFQNNGVVDDSQLPKDRFSAERLKGVDSTLKIQPAKLEDSAVYLCASSLNRHGYTFGSGTRLTVV.

This clonotype occurred once. This chain connects TRBV29-1 to TRBJ1-2, with D perhaps matching TRBD1 (5 bases). The germline CDR1 and CDR2 sequences are SQVTM and ANQGSEA. Deletions cut 6 bases from V and 5 bases from J, with 10 bases between. The CDR3 is made up of 11 amino acids. CDR3 bases: TGCAGCGTGGGGGAGATTTATGGCTACACCTTC. It translates to CSVGEIYGYTF.

The rearrangement links TRBV20-1 to TRBJ2-3; 9 positions match TRBD2. CDR3 size: 15 residues. The V segment lost 3 bases and the J segment 3 bases; nucleotides outside the gene matches: 7. The V gene's germline CDR1 is DFQATT and CDR2 SNEGSKA (reference sequence). As DNA, the CDR3 is TGCAGTGCTAGTATAGCGGGAGTATCTACAGATACGCAGTATTTT. It encodes CSASIAGVSTDTQYF.

The gene calls are TRBV18 and TRBJ1-5; D is unresolved. The ends were cut back, 2 bases at V and 4 bases at J, with 9 bases in the middle. CDR1 is KGHSH and CDR2 is LQKENI in the germline V gene. The CDR3 contains 14 residues. CDR3 residues: CASSPSSVNQPQHF. The CDR3 DNA reads TGTGCCAGCTCACCAAGCAGCGTGAATCAGCCCCAGCATTTT.

This clonotype was observed a few times. The chain recombines TRBV7-9 with TRBJ1-4; D remains ambiguous. Between the trimmed V and J ends, which lost 5 bases and 8 bases, there was a span of 18 bases. The germline V gene encodes CDR1 SEHNR and CDR2 FQNEAQ (reference sequence). This CDR3 region has 15 residues. The CDR3 DNA reads TGTGCCAGCAGCCCCAAAAGGAGGTTAGGGGAAAAACTGTTTTTT. This encodes CASSPKRRLGEKLFF.

The chain recombines TRBV20-1 with TRBJ1-1; 9 bases agree with TRBD1. V shed 1 base, J shed 0 bases, and the junction held 18 bases outside the gene matches. The CDR3 runs 20 residues. CDR1 and CDR2 from the germline V gene are DFQATT and SNEGSKA (reference sequence). DNA of the CDR3: TGCAGTGCTAGAGCCTGGCTTCCGGGACAGGGAAAAGGAATGAACACTGAAGCTTTCTTT. Amino acid sequence: CSARAWLPGQGKGMNTEAFF.

The chain uses TRBV3-1 and TRBJ2-5, with D possibly called TRBD1 or TRBD2 (5 bases each). Deletions cut 6 bases from V and 5 bases from J, with 19 bases between. The CDR3 covers 15 residues. CDR1 and CDR2 from the germline V gene are LGHDT and YNNKEL (reference sequence). The CDR3 region has the DNA TGTGCCAGCAGACTTACAGGCACCGGGGAGGAGACCCAGTACTTC. This sequence encodes CASRLTGTGEETQYF.

Only one count was recorded for this clonotype. CDR3 coding DNA: TGCGCCAGCAGGGACGGGACATCCTCTTCGGCTTTCTTT. This sequence encodes CASRDGTSSSAFF. This chain joins TRBV5-1 and TRBJ1-1; D possibly corresponds to TRBD1 (6 bases). Trimming took 5 bases from V and 11 from J, leaving 19 bases between them. This CDR3 comprises 13 residues. In germline, CDR1 is SGHRS, CDR2 YFSETQ.

J is TRBJ1-1 and V is TRBV29-1; D is possibly TRBD1 (5 bases). The V and J ends lost 3 bases and 2 bases respectively, with 13 bases between them. Germline CDR1 reads SQVTM; CDR2 reads ANQGSEA. The CDR3 length is 14 residues. CDR3 in amino acids: CSVEAGVRNTEAFF. The CDR3 nucleotides read TGCAGCGTTGAGGCGGGGGTTCGTAACACTGAAGCTTTCTTT.

The V call is TRBV6-4, the J call TRBJ2-1; 7 nucleotides match TRBD1. Germline CDR1 is MRHNA and CDR2 is SNTAGT. This CDR3 is 16 amino acids long. The ends lost 4 bases at V and 4 bases at J; junction bases unmatched: 10. CDR3 sequence: CASSVQGTSLYNEQFF. Written as DNA, the CDR3 is TGTGCCAGCAGTGTACAGGGGACCTCCTTATACAATGAGCAGTTCTTC.

V and J are TRBV6-5 and TRBJ2-1, with D uncertain. The germline V gene encodes CDR1 MNHEY and CDR2 SVGAGI. This CDR3 has 15 residues. V was clipped by 3 bases and J by 4 bases, with 13 bases between them. CDR3 bases: TGTGCCAGCAGTTATTCCGAGAGTCGATACAATGAGCAGTTCTTC. It specifies CASSYSESRYNEQFF.

The J gene is TRBJ2-1, the V gene TRBV3-1, with D maybe TRBD2 (8 bases). V lost 5 bases to trimming and J lost 0 bases, with 14 bases between them. CDR1 and CDR2 from the germline V gene are LGHDT and YNNKEL (reference sequence). The length of the CDR3 is 16 residues. The DNA for the CDR3 is TGTGCCAGCAGCAGGGGGCGGGGGGTCTCCTACAATGAGCAGTTCTTC. It is translated as CASSRGRGVSYNEQFF.